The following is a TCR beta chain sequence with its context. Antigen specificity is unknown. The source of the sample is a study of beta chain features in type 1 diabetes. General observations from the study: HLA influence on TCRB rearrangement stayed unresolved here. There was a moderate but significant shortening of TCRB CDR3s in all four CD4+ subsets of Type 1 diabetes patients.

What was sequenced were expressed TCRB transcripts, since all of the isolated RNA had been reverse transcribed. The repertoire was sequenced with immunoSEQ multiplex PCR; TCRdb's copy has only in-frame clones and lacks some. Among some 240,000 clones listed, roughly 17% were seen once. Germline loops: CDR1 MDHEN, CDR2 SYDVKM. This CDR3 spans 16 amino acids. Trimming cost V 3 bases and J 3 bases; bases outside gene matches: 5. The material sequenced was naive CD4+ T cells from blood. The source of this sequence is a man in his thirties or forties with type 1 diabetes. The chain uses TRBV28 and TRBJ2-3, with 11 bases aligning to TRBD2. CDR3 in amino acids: CASSLAASGRTDTQYF. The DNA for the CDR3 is TGTGCCAGCAGTTTGGCCGCTAGCGGGAGGACAGATACGCAGTATTTT.